Sequencing of this T cell receptor (beta chain) was carried out in a study of T cell changes during pregnancy in multiple sclerosis. This CDR3 comprises 16 residues. Germline lookup yields CDR1 MNHNY and CDR2 SVGAGI (reference sequence). The V end lost 0 bases, the J end lost 2 bases, and 14 bases lay between the germline ends. Sequencing was performed with immunoSEQ multiplex PCR; in TCRdb, only in-frame clones are kept and a portion is missing. The sample consists of approximately 94,000 clones, about 90% of them appearing once. The chain links TRBV6-6 to TRBJ2-7; maybe TRBD1 (6 bases). The TCR sequence derives from a female donor with multiple sclerosis, enrolled in a pregnancy study. Sample: peripheral blood, taken after pregnancy. The CDR3 DNA reads as TGTGCCAGCAGTTACTCGGTTAGGGACACTCCCTACGAGCAGTACTTC. Residues: CASSYSVRDTPYEQYF.